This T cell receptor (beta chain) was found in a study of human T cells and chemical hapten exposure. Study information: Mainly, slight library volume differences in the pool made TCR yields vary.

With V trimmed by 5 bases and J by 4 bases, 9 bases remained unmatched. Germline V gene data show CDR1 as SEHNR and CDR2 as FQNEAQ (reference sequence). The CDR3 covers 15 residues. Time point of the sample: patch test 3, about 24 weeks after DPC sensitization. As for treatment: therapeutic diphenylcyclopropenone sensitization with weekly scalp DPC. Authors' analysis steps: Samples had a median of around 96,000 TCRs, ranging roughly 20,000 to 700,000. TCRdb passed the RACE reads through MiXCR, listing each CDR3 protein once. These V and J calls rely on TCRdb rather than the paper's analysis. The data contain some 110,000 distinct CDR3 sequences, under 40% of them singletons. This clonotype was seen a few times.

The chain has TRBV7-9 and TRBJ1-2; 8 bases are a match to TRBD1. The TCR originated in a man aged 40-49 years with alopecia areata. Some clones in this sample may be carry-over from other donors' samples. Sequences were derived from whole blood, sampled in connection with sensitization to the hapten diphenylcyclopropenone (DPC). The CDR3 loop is CASSPEDRVAYGYTF. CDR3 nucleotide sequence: TGTGCCAGCAGCCCCGAGGACAGGGTAGCCTATGGCTACACCTTC.